The clone carrying this TCR beta chain was detected only a few times. The sample is drawn from a study of cytomegalovirus exposure and HLA in healthy donors. 60 Vbeta and 13 Jbeta primers were used in PCR. Sequencing was performed with immunoSEQ multiplex PCR; in TCRdb, only in-frame clones are kept and a portion is missing. The table includes about 160,000 clones, under 90% detected once. The V end was cut by 4 bases, the J end by 3 bases, with 18 bases between. CDR1 and CDR2 (germline): SGHAT, FQNNGV. CDR3 length: 16 residues. This clonotype was obtained from a young man in good health and CMV-seronegative. The rearrangement joins TRBV11-2 to TRBJ1-2; D might be TRBD1 (6 bases). The specimen sequenced was PBMCs. The CDR3: CASSSMGHRLDYGYTF. The CDR3 coding sequence is TGTGCCAGCAGCTCAATGGGACACCGACTCGACTATGGCTACACCTTC. Supplemented by reference TRBV11-2 and TRBJ1-2, the full variable domain reads EAGVAQSPRYKIIEKRQSVAFWCNPISGHATLYWYQQILGQGPKLLIQFQNNGVVDDSQLPKDRFSAERLKGVDSTLKIQPAKLEDSAVYLCASSSMGHRLDYGYTFGSGTRLTVV.